Listed below are T cell receptor beta chains from one sample, sequenced in a study of T-cell reconstitution after alpha-beta-depleted transplantation in children. TCRdb re-called the PCR reads through MiXCR, storing one row per CDR3 protein. The top ten hold 3.5% to 4.5% of the sample, which has about 340,000 distinct CDR3 sequences, 10% to 15% seen once. Sequenced here: PBMCs, sampled from the stem cell graft. All receptors derive from a human donor who donated a stem cell graft to a child with Fanconi anemia. The CDR3 runs from the conserved cysteine through the conserved F or W.

>TRBV12-3/TRBV12-4
CASSSLRRGYSYEQYF
>TRBV5-1
CASSLVPGMEETQYF
>TRBV5-1
CASSSATSGGLTDTQYF
>TRBV29-1
CSALPLQPGGDTEAFF
>TRBV7-8
CASSLTGEKAFF
>TRBV14
CASSQDLGYEQYF
>TRBV5-1
CASILQGKFQPQHF
>TRBV5-1
CASSLVEGRNTEAFF
>TRBV27
CASSLLPPGIGKNIQYF
>TRBV12-3/TRBV12-4
CASGTGLGAETQYF
>TRBV5-1
CASSVGFGRTEAFF
>TRBV30
CAWSVQQGVGEQYF
>TRBV7-6
CASSLGGQLTGELFF
>TRBV2
CASSEGGLAAETQYF
>TRBV29-1
CSVSHAGSSYEQYF
>TRBV3-1
CASSQKLAGTYEQYF
>TRBV14
CASGSRPHSSTDTQYF
>TRBV12-3/TRBV12-4
CVTGRSSYNEQFF
>TRBV18
CASSPNQSSYNSPLHF
>TRBV7-9
CASSPGLANTGELFF
>TRBV11-2
CASSSPGQGPYEQYF
>TRBV6-6
CASSRDTSDGYTF
>TRBV20-1
CSARFPDSTENSPLHF
>TRBV5-1
CASSTGQSPSGNTIYF
>TRBV6-5
CASSYEGVAGNTIYF